This paragraph reports one TCR beta chain. TCR beta was sequenced from blood CD8+ and CD4+ T cells. Matched for age and sex, the controls were healthy donors. Negative magnetic isolation gave CD8+ and CD4+ cells; FACS enriched CD8+ TEMRA. The sample originates from a study of CD8 T cells in Susac syndrome. The CDR3 runs to 11 residues. V was shortened by 2 bases and J by 3 bases, with 2 bases between the two germline ends. CDR1 and CDR2 from the germline V gene are DFQATT and SNEGSKA (reference sequence). Random hexamers were used to reverse transcribe about 0.5 to 1 ug of RNA. A multiplex approach, immunoSEQ multiplex PCR, amplified TCR beta CDR3 across 54 Vbeta and 13 Jbeta. TCRdb redid the calling of the immunoSEQ multiplex PCR reads with MiXCR, one entry per CDR3 protein. The sample contains approximately 170,000 distinct CDR3 sequences, around 93% of which appear only once.

The sequenced material came from CD4+ T cells from PBMCs. The sequence came from a human donor in good health. The rearrangement uses TRBV20-1 and TRBJ1-3, with D uncertain. In nucleotides, the CDR3 is TGCAGTGCTAGAAGTGGAAACACCATATATTTT. Its translation is CSARSGNTIYF.